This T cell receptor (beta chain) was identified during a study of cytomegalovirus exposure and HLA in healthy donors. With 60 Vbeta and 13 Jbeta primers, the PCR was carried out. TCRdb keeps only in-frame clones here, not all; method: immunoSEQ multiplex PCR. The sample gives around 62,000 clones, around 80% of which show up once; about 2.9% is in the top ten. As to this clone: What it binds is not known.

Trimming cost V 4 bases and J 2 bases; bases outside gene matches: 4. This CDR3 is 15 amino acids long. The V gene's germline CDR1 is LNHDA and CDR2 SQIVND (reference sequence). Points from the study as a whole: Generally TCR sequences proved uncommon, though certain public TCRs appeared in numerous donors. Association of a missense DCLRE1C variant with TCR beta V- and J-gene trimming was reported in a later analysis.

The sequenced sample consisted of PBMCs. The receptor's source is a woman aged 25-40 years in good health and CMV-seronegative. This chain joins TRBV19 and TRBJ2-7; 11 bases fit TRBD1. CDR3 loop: CASSSRDRGTYEQYF. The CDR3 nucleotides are TGTGCCAGTAGTAGCCGGGACAGGGGGACCTACGAGCAGTACTTC.